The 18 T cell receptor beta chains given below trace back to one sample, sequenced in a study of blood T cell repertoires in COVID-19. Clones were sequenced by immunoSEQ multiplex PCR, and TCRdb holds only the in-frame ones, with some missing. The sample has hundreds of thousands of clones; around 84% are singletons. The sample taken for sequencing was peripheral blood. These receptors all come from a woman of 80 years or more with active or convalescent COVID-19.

CDR3 amino acids: CASTKGAGAINEQFF. Written as DNA, the CDR3 is TGTGCCAGCACGAAGGGCGCGGGGGCCATCAATGAGCAGTTCTTC. The J gene is TRBJ2-1, the V gene TRBV7-9; a weak D match, TRBD2 (7 bases). The V gene's germline CDR1 is SEHNR and CDR2 FQNEAQ (reference sequence). V shed 7 bases and J shed 6 bases, with 19 bases lying between them. The CDR3 is 15 amino acids.

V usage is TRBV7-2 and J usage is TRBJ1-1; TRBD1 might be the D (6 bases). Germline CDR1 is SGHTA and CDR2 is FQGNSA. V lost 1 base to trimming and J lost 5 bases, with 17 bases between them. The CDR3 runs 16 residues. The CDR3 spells CASSLVRGGRGTEAFF. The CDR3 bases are TGTGCCAGCAGCTTAGTGAGGGGGGGCCGGGGGACTGAAGCTTTCTTT. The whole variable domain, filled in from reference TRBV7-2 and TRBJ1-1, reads GAGVSQSPSNKVTEKGKDVELRCDPISGHTALYWYRQSLGQGLEFLIYFQGNSAPDKSGLPSDRFSAERTGGSVSTLTIQRTQQEDSAVYLCASSLVRGGRGTEAFFGQGTRLTVV.

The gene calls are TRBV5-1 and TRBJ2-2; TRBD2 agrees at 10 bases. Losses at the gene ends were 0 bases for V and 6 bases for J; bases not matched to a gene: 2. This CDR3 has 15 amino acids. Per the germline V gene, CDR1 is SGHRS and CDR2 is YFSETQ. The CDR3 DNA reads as TGCGCCAGCAGCTTGGGCCTAGCGGGAGCCGGGGAGCTGTTTTTT. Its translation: CASSLGLAGAGELFF.

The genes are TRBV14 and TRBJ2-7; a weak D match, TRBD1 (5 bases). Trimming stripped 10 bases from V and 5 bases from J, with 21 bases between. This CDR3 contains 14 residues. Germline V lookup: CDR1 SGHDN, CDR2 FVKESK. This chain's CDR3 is CATPPLLGVNEQYF. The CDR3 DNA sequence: TGTGCCACCCCCCCCCTTTTAGGGGTCAACGAGCAGTACTTC.

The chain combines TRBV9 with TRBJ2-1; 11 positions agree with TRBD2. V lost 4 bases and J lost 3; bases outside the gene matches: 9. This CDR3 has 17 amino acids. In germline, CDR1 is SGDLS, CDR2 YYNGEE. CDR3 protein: CASSITWTSGHYNEQFF. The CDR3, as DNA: TGTGCCAGCAGCATCACATGGACTAGCGGGCACTACAATGAGCAGTTCTTC.

The CDR3 loop is CASSIGGFTEAFF. The CDR3 DNA sequence: TGTGCCAGTAGTATTGGGGGGTTCACTGAAGCTTTCTTT. The rearrangement links TRBV19 to TRBJ1-1, with D possibly being TRBD1 (5 bases). Trimming removed 3 bases from V and 4 bases from J, with 9 bases in between. CDR1 LNHDA and CDR2 SQIVND come from the germline V gene (reference sequence). CDR3 length: 13 amino acids.

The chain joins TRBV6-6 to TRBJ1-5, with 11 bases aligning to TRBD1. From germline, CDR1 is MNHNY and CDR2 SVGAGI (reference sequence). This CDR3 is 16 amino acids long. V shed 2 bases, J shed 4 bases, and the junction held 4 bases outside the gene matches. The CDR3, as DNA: TGTGCCAGCAGTTACAAAGGGACAGGGGGAAATCAGCCCCAGCATTTT. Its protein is CASSYKGTGGNQPQHF.

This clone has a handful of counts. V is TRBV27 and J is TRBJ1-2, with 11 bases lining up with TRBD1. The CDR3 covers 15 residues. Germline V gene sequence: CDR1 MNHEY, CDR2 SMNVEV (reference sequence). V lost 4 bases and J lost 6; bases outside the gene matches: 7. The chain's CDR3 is CASSSDRGHINGYTF. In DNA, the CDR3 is TGTGCCAGCAGTTCGGACAGGGGGCATATTAATGGCTACACCTTC.

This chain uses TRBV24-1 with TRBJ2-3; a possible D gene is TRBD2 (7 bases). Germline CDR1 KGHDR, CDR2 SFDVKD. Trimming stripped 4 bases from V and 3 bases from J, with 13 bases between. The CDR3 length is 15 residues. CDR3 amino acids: CATSERGGRTDTQYF. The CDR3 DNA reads TGTGCCACCAGTGAAAGGGGGGGCCGTACAGATACGCAGTATTTT.

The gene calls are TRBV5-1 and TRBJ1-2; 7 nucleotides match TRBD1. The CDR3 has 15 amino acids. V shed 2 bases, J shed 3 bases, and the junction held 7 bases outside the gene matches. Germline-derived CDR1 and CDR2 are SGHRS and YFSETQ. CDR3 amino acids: CASSLGQDRHYGYTF. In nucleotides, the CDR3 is TGCGCCAGCAGCTTAGGACAGGATCGGCACTATGGCTACACCTTC.

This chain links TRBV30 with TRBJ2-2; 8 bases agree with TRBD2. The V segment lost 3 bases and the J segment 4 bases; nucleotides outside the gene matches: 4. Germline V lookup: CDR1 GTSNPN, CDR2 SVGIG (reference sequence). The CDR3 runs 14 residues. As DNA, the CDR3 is TGTGCCTGGAGCGCGGGGGGATTCACCGGGGAGCTGTTTTTT. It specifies CAWSAGGFTGELFF.

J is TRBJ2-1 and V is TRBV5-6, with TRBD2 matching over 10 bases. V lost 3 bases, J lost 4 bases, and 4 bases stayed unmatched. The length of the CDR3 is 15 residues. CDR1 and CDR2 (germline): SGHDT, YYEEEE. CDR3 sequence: CASSSGTSVYNEQFF. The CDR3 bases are TGTGCCAGCAGCTCGGGGACTAGCGTTTACAATGAGCAGTTCTTC. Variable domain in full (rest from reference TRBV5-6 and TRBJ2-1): DAGVTQSPTHLIKTRGQQVTLRCSPKSGHDTVSWYQQALGQGPQFIFQYYEEEERQRGNFPDRFSGHQFPNYSSELNVNALLLGDSALYLCASSSGTSVYNEQFFGPGTRLTVL.

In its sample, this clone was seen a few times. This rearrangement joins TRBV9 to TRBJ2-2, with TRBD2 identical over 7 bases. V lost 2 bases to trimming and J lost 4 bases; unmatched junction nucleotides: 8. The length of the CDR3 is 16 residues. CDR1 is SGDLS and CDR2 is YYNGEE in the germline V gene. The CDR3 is CASSVPLGRGTGELFF. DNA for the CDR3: TGTGCCAGCAGCGTGCCTCTAGGGAGGGGCACCGGGGAGCTGTTTTTT. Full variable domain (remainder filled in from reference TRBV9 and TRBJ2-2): DSGVTQTPKHLITATGQRVTLRCSPRSGDLSVYWYQQSLDQGLQFLIQYYNGEERAKGNILERFSAQQFPDLHSELNLSSLELGDSALYFCASSVPLGRGTGELFFGEGSRLTVL.

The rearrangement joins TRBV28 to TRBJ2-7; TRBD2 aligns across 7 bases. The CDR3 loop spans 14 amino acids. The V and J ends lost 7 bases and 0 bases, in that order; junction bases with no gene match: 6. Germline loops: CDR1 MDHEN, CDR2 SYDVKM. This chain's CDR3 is CASTEAGTSYEQYF. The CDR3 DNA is TGTGCCAGCACTGAAGCGGGGACCTCCTACGAGCAGTACTTC.

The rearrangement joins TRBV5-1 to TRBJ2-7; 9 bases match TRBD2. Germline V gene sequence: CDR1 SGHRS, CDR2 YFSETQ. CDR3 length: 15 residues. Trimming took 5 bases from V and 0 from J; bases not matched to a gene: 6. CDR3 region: CASRPSSGISYEQYF. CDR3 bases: TGCGCCAGCAGGCCGTCTAGCGGGATCTCCTACGAGCAGTACTTC. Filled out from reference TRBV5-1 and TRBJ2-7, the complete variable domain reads KAGVTQTPRYLIKTRGQQVTLSCSPISGHRSVSWYQQTPGQGLQFLFEYFSETQRNKGNFPGRFSGRQFSNSRSEMNVSTLELGDSALYLCASRPSSGISYEQYFGPGTRLTVT.

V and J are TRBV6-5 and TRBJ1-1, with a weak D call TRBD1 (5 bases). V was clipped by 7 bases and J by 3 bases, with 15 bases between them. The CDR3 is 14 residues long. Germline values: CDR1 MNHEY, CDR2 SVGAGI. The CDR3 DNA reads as TGTGCCAGCAAGGGCAGGGTAAGGGACACTGAAGCTTTCTTT. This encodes CASKGRVRDTEAFF.

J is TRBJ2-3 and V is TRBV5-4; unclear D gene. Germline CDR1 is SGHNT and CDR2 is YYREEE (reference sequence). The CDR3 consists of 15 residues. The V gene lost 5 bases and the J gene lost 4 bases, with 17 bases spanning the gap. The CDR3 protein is CASSSPSHNPDTQYF. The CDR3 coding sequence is TGTGCCAGCAGTTCCCCCTCCCACAATCCAGATACGCAGTATTTT.

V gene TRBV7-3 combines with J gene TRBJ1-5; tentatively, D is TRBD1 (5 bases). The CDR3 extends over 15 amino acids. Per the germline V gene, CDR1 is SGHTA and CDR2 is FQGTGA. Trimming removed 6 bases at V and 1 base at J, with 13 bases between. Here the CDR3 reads CASRQRTRSNQPQHF. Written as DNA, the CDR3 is TGTGCCAGCAGACAAAGGACAAGAAGCAATCAGCCCCAGCATTTT.